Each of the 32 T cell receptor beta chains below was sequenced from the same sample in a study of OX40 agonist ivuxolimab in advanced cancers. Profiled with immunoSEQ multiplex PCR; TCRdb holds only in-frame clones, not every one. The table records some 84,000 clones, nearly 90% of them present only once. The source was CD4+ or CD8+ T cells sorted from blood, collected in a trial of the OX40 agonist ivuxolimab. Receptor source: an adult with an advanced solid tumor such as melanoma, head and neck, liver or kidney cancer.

Written as DNA, the CDR3 is TGTGCCACAGCCGGGAGGCCGTCCTACGAGCAGTACTTC. Its protein is CATAGRPSYEQYF. The rearrangement joins TRBV27 to TRBJ2-7, with 7 bases lining up with TRBD2. V dropped 10 bases and J dropped 1; count of bases not matched to a gene: 7. The CDR3 length is 13 residues. CDR1 is MNHEY and CDR2 is SMNVEV in the germline V gene (reference sequence).

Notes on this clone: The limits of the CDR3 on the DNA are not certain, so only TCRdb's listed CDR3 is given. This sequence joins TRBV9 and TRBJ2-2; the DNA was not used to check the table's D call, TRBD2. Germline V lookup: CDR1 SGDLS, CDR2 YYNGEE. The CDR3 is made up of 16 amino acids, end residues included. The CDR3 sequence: CASSVSLRGNTGELFF.

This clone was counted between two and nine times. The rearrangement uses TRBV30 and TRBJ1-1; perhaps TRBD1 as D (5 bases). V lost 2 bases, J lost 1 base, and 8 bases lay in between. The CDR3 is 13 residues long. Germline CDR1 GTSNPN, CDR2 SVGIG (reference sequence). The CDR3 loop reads CAWSMGENTEAFF. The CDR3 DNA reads TGTGCCTGGAGTATGGGGGAGAACACTGAAGCTTTCTTT. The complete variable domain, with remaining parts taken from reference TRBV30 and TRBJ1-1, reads SQTIHQWPATLVQPVGSPLSLECTVEGTSNPNLYWYRQAAGRGLQLLFYSVGIGQISSEVPQNLSASRPQDRQFILSSKKLLLSDSGFYLCAWSMGENTEAFFGQGTRLTVV.

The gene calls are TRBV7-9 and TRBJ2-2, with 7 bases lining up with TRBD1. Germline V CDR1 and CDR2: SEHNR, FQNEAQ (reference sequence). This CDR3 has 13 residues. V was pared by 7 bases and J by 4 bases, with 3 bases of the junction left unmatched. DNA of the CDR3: TGTGCCAGCAATACAGGGGCCACCGGGGAGCTGTTTTTT. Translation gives CASNTGATGELFF.

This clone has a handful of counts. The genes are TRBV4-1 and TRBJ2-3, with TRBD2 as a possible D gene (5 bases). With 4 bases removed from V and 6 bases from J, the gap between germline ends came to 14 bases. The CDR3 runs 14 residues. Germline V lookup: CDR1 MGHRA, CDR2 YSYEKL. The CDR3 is CASSRGSLADTQYF. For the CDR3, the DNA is TGCGCCAGCAGCCGAGGTAGTCTAGCCGATACGCAGTATTTT.

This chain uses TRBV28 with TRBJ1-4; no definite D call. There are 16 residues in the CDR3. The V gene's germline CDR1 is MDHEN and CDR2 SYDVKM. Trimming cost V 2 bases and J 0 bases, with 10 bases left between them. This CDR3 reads CASSLVSLATNEKLFF. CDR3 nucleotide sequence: TGTGCCAGCAGTTTAGTCTCTCTAGCAACTAATGAAAAACTGTTTTTT.

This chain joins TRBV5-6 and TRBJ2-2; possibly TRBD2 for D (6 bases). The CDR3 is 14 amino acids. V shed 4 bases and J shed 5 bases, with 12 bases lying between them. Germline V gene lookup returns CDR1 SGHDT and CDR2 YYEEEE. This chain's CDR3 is CASSLFRGTGELFF. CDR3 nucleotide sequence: TGTGCCAGCAGCCTCTTTCGGGGGACCGGGGAGCTGTTTTTT.

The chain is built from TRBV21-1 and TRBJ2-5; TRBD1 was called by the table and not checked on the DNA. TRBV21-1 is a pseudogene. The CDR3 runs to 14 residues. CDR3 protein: CASSKGTGEETQYF. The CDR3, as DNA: TGTGCCAGCAGCAAAGGGACAGGGGAAGAGACCCAGTACTTC.

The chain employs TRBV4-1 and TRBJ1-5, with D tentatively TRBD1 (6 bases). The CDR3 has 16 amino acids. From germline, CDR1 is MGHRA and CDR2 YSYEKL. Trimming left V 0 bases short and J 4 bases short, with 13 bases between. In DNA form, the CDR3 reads TGCGCCAGCAGCCAAGATGTGACAGGCATAAATCAGCCCCAGCATTTT. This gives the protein CASSQDVTGINQPQHF.

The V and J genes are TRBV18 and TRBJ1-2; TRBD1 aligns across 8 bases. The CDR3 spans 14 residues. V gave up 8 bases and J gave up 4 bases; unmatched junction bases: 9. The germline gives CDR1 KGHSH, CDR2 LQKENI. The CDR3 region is CASQPGGQVYGYTF. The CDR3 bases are TGTGCCAGCCAACCAGGGGGACAGGTCTATGGCTACACCTTC.

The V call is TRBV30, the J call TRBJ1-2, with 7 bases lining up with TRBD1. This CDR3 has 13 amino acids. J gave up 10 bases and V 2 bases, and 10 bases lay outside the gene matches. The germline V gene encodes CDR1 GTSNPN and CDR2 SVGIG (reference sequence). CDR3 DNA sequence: TGTGCCTGGAGTCCGATACCGGGACAGTCCTACACCTTC. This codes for CAWSPIPGQSYTF.

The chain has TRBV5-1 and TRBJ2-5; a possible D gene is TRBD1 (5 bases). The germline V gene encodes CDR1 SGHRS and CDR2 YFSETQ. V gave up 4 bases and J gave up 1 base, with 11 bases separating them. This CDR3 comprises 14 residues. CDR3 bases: TGCGCCAGCAGCCTAATGACAGTCCAAGAGACCCAGTACTTC. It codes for CASSLMTVQETQYF. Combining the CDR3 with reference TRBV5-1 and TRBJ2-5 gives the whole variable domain KAGVTQTPRYLIKTRGQQVTLSCSPISGHRSVSWYQQTPGQGLQFLFEYFSETQRNKGNFPGRFSGRQFSNSRSEMNVSTLELGDSALYLCASSLMTVQETQYFGPGTRLLVL.

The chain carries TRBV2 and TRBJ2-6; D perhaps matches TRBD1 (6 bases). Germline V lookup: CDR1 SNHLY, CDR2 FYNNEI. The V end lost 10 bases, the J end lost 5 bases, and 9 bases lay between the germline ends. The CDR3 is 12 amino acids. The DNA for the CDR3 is TGTGCCACCAGGGACAGGGCCAACGTCCTGACTTTC. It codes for CATRDRANVLTF.

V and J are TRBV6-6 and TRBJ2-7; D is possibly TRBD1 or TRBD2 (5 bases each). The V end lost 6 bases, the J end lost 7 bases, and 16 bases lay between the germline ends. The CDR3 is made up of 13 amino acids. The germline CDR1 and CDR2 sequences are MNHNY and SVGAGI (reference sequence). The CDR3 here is CASRGFGAGEQYV. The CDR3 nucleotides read TGTGCCAGCAGAGGGTTCGGGGCCGGGGAGCAGTACGTC.

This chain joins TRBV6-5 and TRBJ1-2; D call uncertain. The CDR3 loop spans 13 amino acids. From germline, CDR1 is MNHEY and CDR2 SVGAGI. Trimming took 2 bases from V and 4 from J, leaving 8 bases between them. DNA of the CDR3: TGTGCCAGCAGTTACGTCCCTGGCTATGGCTACACCTTC. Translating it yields CASSYVPGYGYTF.

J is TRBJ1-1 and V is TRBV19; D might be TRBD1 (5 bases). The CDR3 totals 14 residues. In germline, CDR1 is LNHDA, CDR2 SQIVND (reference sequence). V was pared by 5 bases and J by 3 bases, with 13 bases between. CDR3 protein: CASSQHTGDTEAFF. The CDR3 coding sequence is TGTGCCAGTAGTCAGCATACGGGGGACACTGAAGCTTTCTTT.

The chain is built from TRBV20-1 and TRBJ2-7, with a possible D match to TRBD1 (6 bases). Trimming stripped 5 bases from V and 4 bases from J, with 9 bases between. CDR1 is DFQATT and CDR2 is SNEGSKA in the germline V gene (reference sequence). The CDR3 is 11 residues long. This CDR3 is CSARTGYEQYF. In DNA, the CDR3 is TGCAGTGCTCGAACAGGGTACGAGCAGTACTTC.

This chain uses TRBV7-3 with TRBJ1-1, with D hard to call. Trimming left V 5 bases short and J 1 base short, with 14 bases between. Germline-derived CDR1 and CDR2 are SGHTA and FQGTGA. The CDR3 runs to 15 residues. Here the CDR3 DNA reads TGTGCCAGCAGCCCCTTCGGGCGGGGGAACACTGAAGCTTTCTTT. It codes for CASSPFGRGNTEAFF.

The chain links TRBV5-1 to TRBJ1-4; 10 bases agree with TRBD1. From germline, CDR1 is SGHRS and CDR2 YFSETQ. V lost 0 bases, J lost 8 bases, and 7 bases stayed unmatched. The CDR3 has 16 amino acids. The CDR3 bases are TGCGCCAGCAGCTTGGCCCCCGGGACAGGGGACGAAAAACTGTTTTTT. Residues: CASSLAPGTGDEKLFF.

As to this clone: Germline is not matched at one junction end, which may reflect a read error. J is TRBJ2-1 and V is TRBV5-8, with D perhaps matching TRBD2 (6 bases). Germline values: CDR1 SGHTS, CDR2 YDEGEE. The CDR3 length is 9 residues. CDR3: CASRGERVF. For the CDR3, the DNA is TGTGCCAGCCGGGGTGAGCGGGTCTTC.

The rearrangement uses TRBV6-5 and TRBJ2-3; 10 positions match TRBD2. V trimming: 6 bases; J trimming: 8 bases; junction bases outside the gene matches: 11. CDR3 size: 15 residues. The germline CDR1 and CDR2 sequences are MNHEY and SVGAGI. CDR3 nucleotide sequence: TGTGCCAGCAGATCCCAAGCGGGGGGGCTGGGTACGCAGTATTTT. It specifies CASRSQAGGLGTQYF.

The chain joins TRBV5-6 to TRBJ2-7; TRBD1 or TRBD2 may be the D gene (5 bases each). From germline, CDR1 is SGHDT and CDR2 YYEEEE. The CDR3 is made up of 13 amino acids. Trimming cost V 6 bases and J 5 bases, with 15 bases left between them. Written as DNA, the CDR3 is TGTGCCAGCACTCCTCAGGGAGTTGACGAGCAGTACGTC. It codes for CASTPQGVDEQYV.

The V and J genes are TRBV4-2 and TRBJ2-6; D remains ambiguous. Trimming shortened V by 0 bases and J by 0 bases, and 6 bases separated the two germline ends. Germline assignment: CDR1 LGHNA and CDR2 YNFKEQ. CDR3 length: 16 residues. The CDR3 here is CASSQDQSSGANVLTF. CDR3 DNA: TGTGCCAGCAGCCAAGATCAGAGCTCTGGGGCCAACGTCCTGACTTTC.

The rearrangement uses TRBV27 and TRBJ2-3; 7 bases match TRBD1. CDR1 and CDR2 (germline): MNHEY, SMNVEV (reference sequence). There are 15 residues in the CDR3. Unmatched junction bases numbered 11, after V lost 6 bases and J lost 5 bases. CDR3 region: CASSRTRGIGDTQYF. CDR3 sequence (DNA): TGTGCCAGCAGCCGAACCAGGGGGATTGGAGATACGCAGTATTTT.

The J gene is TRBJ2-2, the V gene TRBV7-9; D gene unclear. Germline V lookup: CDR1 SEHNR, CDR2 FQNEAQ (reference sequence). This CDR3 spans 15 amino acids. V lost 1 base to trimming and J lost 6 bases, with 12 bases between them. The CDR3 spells CASSLGGQSPGELFF. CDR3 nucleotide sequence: TGTGCCAGCAGCTTAGGAGGCCAGAGCCCCGGGGAGCTGTTTTTT. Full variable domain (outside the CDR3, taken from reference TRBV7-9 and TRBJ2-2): DTGVSQNPRHKITKRGQNVTFRCDPISEHNRLYWYRQTLGQGPEFLTYFQNEAQLEKSRLLSDRFSAERPKGSFSTLEIQRTEQGDSAMYLCASSLGGQSPGELFFGEGSRLTVL.

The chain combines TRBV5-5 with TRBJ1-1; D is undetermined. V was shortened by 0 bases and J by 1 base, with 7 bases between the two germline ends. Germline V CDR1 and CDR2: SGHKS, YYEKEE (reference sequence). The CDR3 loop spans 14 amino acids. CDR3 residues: CASSLGRWNTEAFF. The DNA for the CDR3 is TGTGCCAGCAGCTTGGGGCGGTGGAACACTGAAGCTTTCTTT.

Here the CDR3 reads CASSRLQGGGYTF. CDR3 coding DNA: TGTGCCAGCAGTAGACTACAGGGGGGCGGCTACACCTTC. The chain joins TRBV28 to TRBJ1-2; 8 positions match TRBD1. The length of the CDR3 is 13 residues. Germline trimming cut 5 bases from V and 8 bases from J; bases unmatched to any gene: 7. CDR1 and CDR2 from the germline V gene are MDHEN and SYDVKM.

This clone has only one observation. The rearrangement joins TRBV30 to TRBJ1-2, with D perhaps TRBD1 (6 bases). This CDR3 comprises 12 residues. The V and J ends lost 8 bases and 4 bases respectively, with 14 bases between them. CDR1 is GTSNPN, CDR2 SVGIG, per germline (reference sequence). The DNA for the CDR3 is TGTGCCAGGACCACAGGGTTCTATGGCTACACCTTC. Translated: CARTTGFYGYTF.

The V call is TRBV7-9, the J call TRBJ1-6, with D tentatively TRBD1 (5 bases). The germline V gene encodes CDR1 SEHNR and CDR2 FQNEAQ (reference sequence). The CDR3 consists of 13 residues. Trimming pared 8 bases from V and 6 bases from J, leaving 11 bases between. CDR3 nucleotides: TGTGCCAGCGGACGGGGCATTAATTCACCCCTCCACTTT. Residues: CASGRGINSPLHF.

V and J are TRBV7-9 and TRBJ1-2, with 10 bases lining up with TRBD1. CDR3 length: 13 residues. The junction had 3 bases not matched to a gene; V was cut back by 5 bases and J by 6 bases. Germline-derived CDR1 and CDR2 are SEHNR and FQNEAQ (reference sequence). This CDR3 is CASSPDRGNGYTF. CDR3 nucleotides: TGTGCCAGCAGCCCGGACAGGGGGAATGGCTACACCTTC.

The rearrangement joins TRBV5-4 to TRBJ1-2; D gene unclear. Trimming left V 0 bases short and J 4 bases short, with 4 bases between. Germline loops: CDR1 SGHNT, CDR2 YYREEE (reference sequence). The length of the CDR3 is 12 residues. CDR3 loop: CASSLDGYGYTF. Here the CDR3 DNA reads TGTGCCAGCAGCTTGGACGGCTATGGCTACACCTTC. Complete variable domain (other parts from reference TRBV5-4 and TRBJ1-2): ETGVTQSPTHLIKTRGQQVTLRCSSQSGHNTVSWYQQALGQGPQFIFQYYREEENGRGNFPPRFSGLQFPNYSSELNVNALELDDSALYLCASSLDGYGYTFGSGTRLTVV.

The CDR3 here is CASTGTGQETQYF. CDR3 nucleotides: TGCGCCAGCACCGGGACAGGGCAAGAGACCCAGTACTTC. The chain has TRBV5-1 and TRBJ2-5, with TRBD1 matching 9 bases. The CDR3 runs to 13 residues. Trimming cost V 6 bases and J 2 bases; bases outside gene matches: 2. Germline V gene sequence: CDR1 SGHRS, CDR2 YFSETQ.